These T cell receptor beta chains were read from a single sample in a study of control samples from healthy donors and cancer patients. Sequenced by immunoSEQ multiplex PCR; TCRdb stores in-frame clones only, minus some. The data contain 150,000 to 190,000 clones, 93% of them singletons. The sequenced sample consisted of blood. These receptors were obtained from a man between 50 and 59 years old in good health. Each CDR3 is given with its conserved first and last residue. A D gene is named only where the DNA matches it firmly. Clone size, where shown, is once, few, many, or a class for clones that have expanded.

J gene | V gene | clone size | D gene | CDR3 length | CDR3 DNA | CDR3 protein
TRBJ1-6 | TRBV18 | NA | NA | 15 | TGTGCCAGCTCACCACTCGCGCCCTCCAATTCACCCCTCCACTTT | CASSPLAPSNSPLHF
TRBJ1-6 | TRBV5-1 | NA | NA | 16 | TGCGCCAGCAGCCCGATCCAGGGAACATATAATTCACCCCTCCACTTT | CASSPIQGTYNSPLHF
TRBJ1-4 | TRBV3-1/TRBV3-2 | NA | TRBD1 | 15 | TGTGCCAGCAGCCAGAGACAGGGTGCTAATGAAAAACTGTTTTTT | CASSQRQGANEKLFF
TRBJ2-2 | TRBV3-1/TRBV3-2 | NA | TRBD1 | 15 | TGTGCCAGCAGCCAAGAAGGGGGCGCAGGCGGGGAGCTGTTTTTT | CASSQEGGAGGELFF
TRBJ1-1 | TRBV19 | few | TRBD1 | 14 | TGTGCCAGTAGTCGGGACAGGGTAAACACTGAAGCTTTCTTT | CASSRDRVNTEAFF
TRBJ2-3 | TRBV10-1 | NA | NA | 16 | TGCGCCAGCAGTAGCTGGACGGATATTGGAACAGATACGCAGTATTTT | CASSSWTDIGTDTQYF
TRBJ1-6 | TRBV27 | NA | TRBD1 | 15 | TGTGCCAGCAGCACCCTGGACAGGAGGAATTCACCCCTCCACTTT | CASSTLDRRNSPLHF
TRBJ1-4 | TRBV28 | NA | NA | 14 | TGTGCCAGCAGGGAGGGCATCGGGTGGGAAAAACTGTTTTTT | CASREGIGWEKLFF
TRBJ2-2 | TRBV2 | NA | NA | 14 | TGTGCCAGCAGACTAGGGCTCTCCGCCGGGGAGCTGTTTTTT | CASRLGLSAGELFF
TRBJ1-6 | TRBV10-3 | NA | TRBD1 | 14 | TGTGCCATCAGTGAGGGGACAGGGGGTTCACCCCTCCACTTT | CAISEGTGGSPLHF
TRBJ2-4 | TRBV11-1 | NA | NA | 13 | TGTGCCAGCAGCCTAGGGAAGTCGACCGCTCAGTACTTC | CASSLGKSTAQYF
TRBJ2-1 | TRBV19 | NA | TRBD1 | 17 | TGTGCCAGTAGTAGGAGGACAGGGACGAGCTCCTACAATGAGCAGTTCTTC | CASSRRTGTSSYNEQFF
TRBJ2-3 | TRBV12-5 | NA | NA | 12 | TGTGCTAGTGGTTTCCTCGCAGATACGCAGTATTTT | CASGFLADTQYF
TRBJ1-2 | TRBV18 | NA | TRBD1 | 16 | TGTGCTAGCTCACTCCGGGACAGGGAAGTTAACTATGGCTACACCTTC | CASSLRDREVNYGYTF
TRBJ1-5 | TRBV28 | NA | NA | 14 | TGCGCGGCGGGCGCCGGGTATCGCAATCAGCCCCAGCATTTT | CAAGAGYRNQPQHF
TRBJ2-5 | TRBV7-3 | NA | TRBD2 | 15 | TGTGCCAGCAGCCCTACCGGGACTAGTTTTGAGACCCAGTACTTC | CASSPTGTSFETQYF
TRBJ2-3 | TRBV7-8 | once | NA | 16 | TGTGCCAGCAGCTTAGGGGGACATTGGGGCACAGATACGCAGTATTTT | CASSLGGHWGTDTQYF
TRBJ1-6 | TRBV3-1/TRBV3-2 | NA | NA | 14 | TGTGCCAGCAGCGAGGGGGGACTGGCTTCACCCCTCCACTTT | CASSEGGLASPLHF
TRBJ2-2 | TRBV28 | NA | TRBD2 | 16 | TGTGCCAGCACCCTTAGGTTAGCGGGAGACACCGGGGAGCTGTTTTTT | CASTLRLAGDTGELFF
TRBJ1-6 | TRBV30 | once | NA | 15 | TGTGCCTGGAGTGTCGCACGGACTAATAATTCACCCCTCCACTTT | CAWSVARTNNSPLHF
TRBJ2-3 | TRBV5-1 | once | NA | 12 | TGCGCCAGCGGAACAGCCCCAGATACGCAGTATTTT | CASGTAPDTQYF
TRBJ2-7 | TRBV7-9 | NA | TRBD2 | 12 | TGTGCCAGCAGCGGACTAGCGGACGAGCAGTACTTC | CASSGLADEQYF
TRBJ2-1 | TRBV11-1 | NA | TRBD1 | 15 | TGTGCCAGCATTTCGGGACAGGCCTTTTACAATGAGCAGTTCTTC | CASISGQAFYNEQFF
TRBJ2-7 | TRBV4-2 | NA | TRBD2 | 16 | TGTGCCAGCAGCCAGGGTCAGCCCAGCGGGACCCACGAGCAGTACTTC | CASSQGQPSGTHEQYF
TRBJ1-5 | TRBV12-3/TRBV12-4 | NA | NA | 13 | TGTGCCAGCAGTTTCGGGGGTCAACAGCCCCAGCATTTT | CASSFGGQQPQHF
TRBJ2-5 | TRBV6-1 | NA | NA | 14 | TGTGCCAGCAGTGAGCAGGCTTTCCAAGAGACCCAGTACTTC | CASSEQAFQETQYF
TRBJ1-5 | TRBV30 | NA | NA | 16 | TGTGCCTGGAGTGTACCGGGACAAGGACTAGCGAAGCCCCAGCATTTT | CAWSVPGQGLAKPQHF
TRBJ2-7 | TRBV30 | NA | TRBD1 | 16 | TGTGCCTGGAGCCCTACCGGGACAGCGAGGTTCTACGAGCAGTACTTC | CAWSPTGTARFYEQYF
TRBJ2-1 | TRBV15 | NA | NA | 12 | TGTGCCACCAGCAGCACAGGGAGGGAGCAGTTCTTC | CATSSTGREQFF
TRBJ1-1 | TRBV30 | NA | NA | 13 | TGTGCCTGGAGTGCCGACAGGAACACTGAAGCTTTCTTT | CAWSADRNTEAFF
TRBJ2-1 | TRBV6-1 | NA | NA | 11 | TGTGCCAGCAGTGAACACAATGAGCAGTTCTTC | CASSEHNEQFF
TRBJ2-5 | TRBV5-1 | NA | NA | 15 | TGCGCCAGCAGCTTGGCTCAGGGTCCCCAAGAGACCCAGTACTTC | CASSLAQGPQETQYF
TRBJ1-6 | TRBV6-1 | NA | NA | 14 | TGTGCCAGCAGTGAAGCAGGCCCCAATTCACCCCTCCACTTT | CASSEAGPNSPLHF
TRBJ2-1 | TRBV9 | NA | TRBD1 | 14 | TGTGCCAGCCTTACCCGGGACAGGGTCAATGAGCAGTTCTTC | CASLTRDRVNEQFF
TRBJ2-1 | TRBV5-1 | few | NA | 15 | TGCGCCAGCAGCTTGGGGGGAGGTGCCTACAATGAGCAGTTCTTC | CASSLGGGAYNEQFF
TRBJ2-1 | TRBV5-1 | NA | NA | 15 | TGCGCCAGCAGAATGGAGGGGAGCTCCTACAATGAGCAGTTCTTC | CASRMEGSSYNEQFF
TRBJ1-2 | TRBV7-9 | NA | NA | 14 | TGTGCCAGCACCAGGGCCCGGACTAACTATGGCTACACCTTC | CASTRARTNYGYTF
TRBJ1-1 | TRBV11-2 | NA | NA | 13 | TGTGCCAGCAGCTTTACCAGGGACACTGAAGCTTTCTTT | CASSFTRDTEAFF
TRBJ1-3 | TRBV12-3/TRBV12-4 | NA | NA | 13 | TGTGCCAGCAGTTTCGAGGTCGGAAACACCATATATTTT | CASSFEVGNTIYF
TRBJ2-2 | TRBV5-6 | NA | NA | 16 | TGTGCCAGCAGCCCTTTCCGGGGGGCGGGTACCGGGGAGCTGTTTTTT | CASSPFRGAGTGELFF
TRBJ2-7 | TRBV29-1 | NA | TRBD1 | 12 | TGCAGCGTTGGCCGACAGGGGTACGAGCAGTACTTC | CSVGRQGYEQYF